This is a list of T cell receptor beta chains from one sample in a study of blood T cells in healthy people across ages. TCRdb reprocessed the 5' RACE reads via MiXCR and lists one record per CDR3 protein. The sample has 650,000 to 700,000 distinct CDR3 sequences, 32% seen once. The specimen sequenced was blood. The source of these receptors is a woman aged 80 or older in good health. Each CDR3 is given with its conserved first and last residue. The D gene is left open where the match is weak. Expanded clones are given a class, and other clones once, few, many or no size at all.

v_gene: TRBV29-1; len: 14; j_gene: TRBJ2-3; d_gene: -; abundance: many; CDR3aa: CSIRDWRNTDTQYF; CDR3nt: TGCAGCATTCGGGACTGGAGAAACACAGATACGCAGTATTTT
v_gene: TRBV5-1; len: 14; j_gene: TRBJ1-1; d_gene: -; abundance: -; CDR3aa: CASSLVWEGTEAFF; CDR3nt: TGCGCCAGCAGCTTGGTTTGGGAGGGGACTGAAGCTTTCTTT
v_gene: TRBV2; len: 15; j_gene: TRBJ2-4; d_gene: -; abundance: many; CDR3aa: CASSDGQAAKNIQYF; CDR3nt: TGTGCCAGCAGTGATGGGCAGGCAGCCAAAAACATTCAGTACTTC
v_gene: TRBV20-1; len: 12; j_gene: TRBJ1-1; d_gene: -; abundance: -; CDR3aa: CSVHRVDTEAFF; CDR3nt: TGCAGTGTTCACAGGGTTGACACTGAAGCTTTCTTT
v_gene: TRBV29-1; len: 14; j_gene: TRBJ1-1; d_gene: -; abundance: many; CDR3aa: CSVKDQGRNTEAFF; CDR3nt: TGCAGCGTGAAGGACCAGGGGCGGAACACTGAAGCTTTCTTT
v_gene: TRBV5-1; len: 15; j_gene: TRBJ2-1; d_gene: -; abundance: many; CDR3aa: CASSLEWSSYNEQFF; CDR3nt: TGCGCCAGCAGCTTGGAATGGTCCTCCTACAATGAGCAGTTCTTC
v_gene: TRBV4-1; len: 17; j_gene: TRBJ1-5; d_gene: -; abundance: once; CDR3aa: CASSHLRGMGGNQPQHF; CDR3nt: TGCGCCAGCAGCCACCTTCGCGGTATGGGTGGTAATCAGCCCCAGCATTTT
v_gene: TRBV28; len: 18; j_gene: TRBJ2-7; d_gene: TRBD1; abundance: few; CDR3aa: CASSLWPGQGSSSYEQYF; CDR3nt: TGTGCCAGCAGTTTATGGCCGGGACAGGGGTCGAGCTCCTACGAGCAGTACTTC
v_gene: TRBV6-5; len: 15; j_gene: TRBJ2-7; d_gene: -; abundance: once; CDR3aa: CASSYGQDSSYEQYF; CDR3nt: TGTGCCAGCAGTTACGGCCAGGATAGCTCCTACGAGCAGTACTTC
v_gene: TRBV28; len: 18; j_gene: TRBJ2-7; d_gene: -; abundance: -; CDR3aa: CASSLFGSGQRRSYEQNF; CDR3nt: TGTGCCAGCAGTTTATTCGGGTCGGGGCAGCGTCGCTCCTACGAGCAGAACTTC
v_gene: TRBV20-1; len: 14; j_gene: TRBJ1-5; d_gene: -; abundance: -; CDR3aa: CSASDSQSNQPQHF; CDR3nt: TGCAGTGCTTCTGACAGCCAGTCTAATCAGCCCCAGCATTTT
v_gene: TRBV7-2; len: 13; j_gene: TRBJ2-2; d_gene: -; abundance: -; CDR3aa: CASSLVVSGELFF; CDR3nt: TGTGCCAGCAGCTTAGTGGTATCCGGGGAGCTGTTTTTT
v_gene: TRBV20-1; len: 16; j_gene: TRBJ2-2; d_gene: -; abundance: -; CDR3aa: CSARGRQATNTGELFF; CDR3nt: TGCAGTGCTAGAGGGAGACAGGCTACGAACACCGGGGAGCTGTTTTTT
v_gene: TRBV27; len: 11; j_gene: TRBJ2-3; d_gene: -; abundance: many; CDR3aa: CASGRSDTQYF; CDR3nt: TGTGCCAGCGGTCGATCAGATACGCAGTATTTT
v_gene: TRBV27; len: 14; j_gene: TRBJ2-1; d_gene: -; abundance: -; CDR3aa: CASSPREYHNEQFF; CDR3nt: TGTGCCAGCAGTCCGAGGGAGTACCACAATGAGCAGTTCTTC
v_gene: TRBV24-1; len: 14; j_gene: TRBJ1-2; d_gene: -; abundance: once; CDR3aa: CATSDSQSNYGYTF; CDR3nt: TGTGCCACCAGTGATTCGCAATCGAACTATGGCTACACCTTC
v_gene: TRBV7-9; len: 15; j_gene: TRBJ1-5; d_gene: -; abundance: -; CDR3aa: CASSFGGDSNQPQHF; CDR3nt: TGTGCCAGCAGCTTCGGAGGGGATAGCAATCAGCCCCAGCATTTT
v_gene: TRBV2; len: 15; j_gene: TRBJ1-3; d_gene: -; abundance: -; CDR3aa: CASSEGSGVLYTIYF; CDR3nt: TGTGCCAGCAGTGAAGGTTCAGGGGTCCTATACACCATATATTTT
v_gene: TRBV6-1; len: 14; j_gene: TRBJ1-2; d_gene: -; abundance: few; CDR3aa: CASYDEASRYGYTF; CDR3nt: TGTGCCAGCTACGATGAGGCTAGCCGCTATGGCTACACCTTC
v_gene: TRBV7-2; len: 16; j_gene: TRBJ1-6; d_gene: -; abundance: once; CDR3aa: CASSLAGLPNNSPLHF; CDR3nt: TGTGCCAGCAGCTTAGCAGGCCTTCCTAATAATTCACCCCTCCACTTT
v_gene: TRBV29-1; len: 12; j_gene: TRBJ1-1; d_gene: -; abundance: -; CDR3aa: CSVGEGNTEAFF; CDR3nt: TGCAGCGTTGGGGAGGGAAACACTGAAGCTTTCTTT
v_gene: TRBV27; len: 16; j_gene: TRBJ2-3; d_gene: TRBD1; abundance: -; CDR3aa: CASSYEGQERADTQYF; CDR3nt: TGTGCCAGCAGTTACGAGGGACAGGAGAGGGCAGATACGCAGTATTTT
v_gene: TRBV7-3; len: 15; j_gene: TRBJ2-3; d_gene: TRBD1; abundance: -; CDR3aa: CASSVGQGVADTQYF; CDR3nt: TGTGCCAGCAGCGTGGGACAGGGAGTGGCGGATACGCAGTATTTT
v_gene: TRBV27; len: 14; j_gene: TRBJ1-1; d_gene: -; abundance: many; CDR3aa: CASSFGRMNTEAFF; CDR3nt: TGTGCCAGCAGTTTTGGCAGAATGAACACTGAAGCTTTCTTT
v_gene: TRBV11-2; len: 13; j_gene: TRBJ2-1; d_gene: -; abundance: -; CDR3aa: CASSLLSVGEQFF; CDR3nt: TGTGCCAGCAGCCTCCTTAGCGTCGGTGAGCAGTTCTTC
v_gene: TRBV30; len: 14; j_gene: TRBJ2-1; d_gene: -; abundance: -; CDR3aa: CAWSGGTQLNEQFF; CDR3nt: TGTGCCTGGAGTGGCGGGACTCAGCTCAATGAGCAGTTCTTC
v_gene: TRBV12-3/TRBV12-4; len: 14; j_gene: TRBJ1-1; d_gene: -; abundance: -; CDR3aa: CASSRPWLPHEAFF; CDR3nt: TGTGCCAGCAGTCGCCCTTGGTTGCCCCATGAAGCTTTCTTT
v_gene: TRBV5-1; len: 14; j_gene: TRBJ2-5; d_gene: TRBD1; abundance: -; CDR3aa: CASSQGTGMETQYF; CDR3nt: TGCGCCAGCAGCCAAGGGACAGGGATGGAGACCCAGTACTTC
v_gene: TRBV20-1; len: 15; j_gene: TRBJ2-6; d_gene: -; abundance: -; CDR3aa: CSAREGARGANVLTF; CDR3nt: TGCAGTGCTAGAGAGGGGGCGCGTGGGGCCAACGTCCTGACTTTC
v_gene: TRBV7-9; len: 16; j_gene: TRBJ2-3; d_gene: -; abundance: few; CDR3aa: CAGSRGDRQGTDAQYF; CDR3nt: TGTGCCGGCAGCAGAGGCGACAGGCAAGGCACAGATGCGCAGTATTTT
v_gene: TRBV6-2/TRBV6-3; len: 17; j_gene: TRBJ2-3; d_gene: -; abundance: few; CDR3aa: CASSYAEQGGSTDTQYF; CDR3nt: TGTGCCAGCAGTTACGCCGAACAGGGGGGGAGCACAGATACGCAGTATTTT
v_gene: TRBV4-2; len: 17; j_gene: TRBJ2-6; d_gene: TRBD1; abundance: many; CDR3aa: CASSQRGQGSGANVLTF; CDR3nt: TGTGCCAGCAGCCAAAGGGGGCAGGGCTCTGGGGCCAACGTCCTGACTTTC
v_gene: TRBV20-1; len: 16; j_gene: TRBJ2-7; d_gene: -; abundance: -; CDR3aa: CSARTLGSGRGGKQYF; CDR3nt: TGCAGCGCTAGAACACTTGGGAGCGGGCGCGGTGGCAAGCAGTACTTC
v_gene: TRBV5-1; len: 18; j_gene: TRBJ2-3; d_gene: TRBD2; abundance: once; CDR3aa: CASSSMTSGRASTDTQYF; CDR3nt: TGCGCCAGCAGCTCAATGACTAGCGGGAGGGCTAGCACAGATACGCAGTATTTT
v_gene: TRBV27; len: 17; j_gene: TRBJ2-2; d_gene: -; abundance: -; CDR3aa: CASSLRSEPSGTGELFF; CDR3nt: TGTGCCAGCAGTTTACGAAGCGAACCCTCGGGCACCGGGGAGCTGTTTTTT
v_gene: TRBV20-1; len: 16; j_gene: TRBJ2-6; d_gene: TRBD2; abundance: -; CDR3aa: CSAISGRGAGANVLTF; CDR3nt: TGCAGTGCAATCAGCGGGAGAGGAGCTGGGGCCAACGTCCTGACTTTC